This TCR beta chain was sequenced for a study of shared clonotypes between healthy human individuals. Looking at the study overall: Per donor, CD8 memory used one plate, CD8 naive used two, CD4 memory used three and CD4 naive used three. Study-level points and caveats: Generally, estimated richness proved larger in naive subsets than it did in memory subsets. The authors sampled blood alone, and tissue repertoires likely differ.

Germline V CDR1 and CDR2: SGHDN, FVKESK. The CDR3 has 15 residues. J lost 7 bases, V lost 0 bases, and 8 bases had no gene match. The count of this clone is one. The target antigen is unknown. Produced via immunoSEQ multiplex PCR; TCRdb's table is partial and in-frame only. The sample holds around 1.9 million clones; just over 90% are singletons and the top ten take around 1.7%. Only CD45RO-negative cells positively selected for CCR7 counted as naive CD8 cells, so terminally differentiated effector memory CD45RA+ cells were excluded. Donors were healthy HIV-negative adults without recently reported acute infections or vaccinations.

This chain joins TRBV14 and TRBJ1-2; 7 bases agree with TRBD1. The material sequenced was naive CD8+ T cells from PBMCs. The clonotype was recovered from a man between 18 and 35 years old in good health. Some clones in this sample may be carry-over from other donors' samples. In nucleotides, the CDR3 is TGTGCCAGCAGCCAAGATCTTACAGGGGATCCTGGCTACACCTTC. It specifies CASSQDLTGDPGYTF.